This entry features one T cell receptor beta chain sequence. The record originates from a study of shared clonotypes between healthy human individuals. The overall study: The study enrolled a couple of women and three men aged 18 to 49.

The protocol was immunoSEQ multiplex PCR, while the TCRdb copy is restricted to in-frame clones and leaves out a portion. The table records 2,100,000 or so clones, 90% to 97% of them present only once. The TCR comes from a man younger than 30 in good health. Sequencing was carried out using naive CD4+ T cells sorted from blood. Subset described: CD45RA+ positively selected.

The DNA of the CDR3 is TGTGCCAGCAGTGTTCCGGGAGCTTTGAGCGGGGAGCTGTTTTTT. Its translation is CASSVPGALSGELFF. The J gene is TRBJ2-2, the V gene TRBV25-1; a possible D gene is TRBD2 (6 bases). V lost 4 bases and J 7 bases, leaving 16 bases between the germline ends. CDR1 is MGHDK and CDR2 is SYGVNS in the germline V gene. The CDR3 runs 15 residues.